The source of this TCR beta chain is a study of cytomegalovirus exposure and HLA in healthy donors. The V and J ends lost 8 bases and 6 bases respectively, with 21 bases between them. CDR3 length: 15 amino acids. This clone was picked up a small number of times. Use of 60 Vbeta and 13 Jbeta primers characterized the PCR. TCRdb keeps only in-frame clones here, not all; method: immunoSEQ multiplex PCR. This table holds tens of thousands of clones, around 80% found once. V is TRBV23-1 and J is TRBJ2-3, with a possible D match to TRBD2 (6 bases). TRBV23-1 is an open reading frame whose function is uncertain. The TCR originated in a male donor in good health and CMV-seropositive. The sequencing input was PBMCs. The CDR3 reads CASAHLGTLGDTQYF. Here the CDR3 DNA reads TGCGCCAGCGCCCATCTTGGGACTCTTGGGGATACGCAGTATTTT.